This T cell receptor beta chain was profiled in a study of cytomegalovirus exposure and HLA in healthy donors. The CDR3 spans 13 residues. V dropped 8 bases and J dropped 4; count of bases not matched to a gene: 7. Looked up from germline, CDR1 is MNHEY and CDR2 is SMNVEV (reference sequence). This table comes from immunoSEQ multiplex PCR, and its TCRdb copy is limited to in-frame clones, with some not included. The sample has some 130,000 clones, roughly nine tenths seen once. Turning to this clone: What it binds is not known.

Study-wide findings and caveats: The study put some 160 TCR beta chains on its list as cytomegalovirus-associated.

The receptor was isolated from a woman under 30 in good health and CMV-seronegative. Sequencing was performed on PBMCs. The chain employs TRBV27 and TRBJ2-7; 8 nucleotides align to TRBD2. CDR3 residues: CASASGTRYEQYF. In DNA, the CDR3 is TGTGCCAGCGCTTCCGGGACTAGGTACGAGCAGTACTTC.